This paragraph reports one T cell receptor (beta chain). The antigen remains undetermined. This entry is derived from a study of blood T cells in healthy people across ages. Overall study results and limits: PBMCs went unsorted, and a conclusive naive versus antigen-experienced comparison was therefore prevented.

Combining a sample-barcoded 5' primer with a J-beta primer mix, a second PCR ran for roughly 6 to 11 cycles. TCRdb processed the 5' RACE reads anew with MiXCR; each CDR3 protein has one entry. The table has over 700,000 distinct CDR3 sequences, 25% seen once. V was pared by 7 bases and J by 4 bases, with 13 bases between. The CDR3 loop spans 13 amino acids. The sample was also reused in another study, on T cells of mothers and their children. That investigation notes: When mothers and children were related, their normalized repertoire overlap, which was always slightly higher, did not differ significantly from that of unrelated pairs.

The chain recombines TRBV12-3 or TRBV12-4 with TRBJ2-5; tentatively, D is TRBD2 (5 bases). The specimen was blood. The clonotype comes from a boy under 18 in good health. In DNA, the CDR3 is TGTGCCAGCACCCTCTTGGGAGCAGAGACCCAGTACTTC. Translated: CASTLLGAETQYF.